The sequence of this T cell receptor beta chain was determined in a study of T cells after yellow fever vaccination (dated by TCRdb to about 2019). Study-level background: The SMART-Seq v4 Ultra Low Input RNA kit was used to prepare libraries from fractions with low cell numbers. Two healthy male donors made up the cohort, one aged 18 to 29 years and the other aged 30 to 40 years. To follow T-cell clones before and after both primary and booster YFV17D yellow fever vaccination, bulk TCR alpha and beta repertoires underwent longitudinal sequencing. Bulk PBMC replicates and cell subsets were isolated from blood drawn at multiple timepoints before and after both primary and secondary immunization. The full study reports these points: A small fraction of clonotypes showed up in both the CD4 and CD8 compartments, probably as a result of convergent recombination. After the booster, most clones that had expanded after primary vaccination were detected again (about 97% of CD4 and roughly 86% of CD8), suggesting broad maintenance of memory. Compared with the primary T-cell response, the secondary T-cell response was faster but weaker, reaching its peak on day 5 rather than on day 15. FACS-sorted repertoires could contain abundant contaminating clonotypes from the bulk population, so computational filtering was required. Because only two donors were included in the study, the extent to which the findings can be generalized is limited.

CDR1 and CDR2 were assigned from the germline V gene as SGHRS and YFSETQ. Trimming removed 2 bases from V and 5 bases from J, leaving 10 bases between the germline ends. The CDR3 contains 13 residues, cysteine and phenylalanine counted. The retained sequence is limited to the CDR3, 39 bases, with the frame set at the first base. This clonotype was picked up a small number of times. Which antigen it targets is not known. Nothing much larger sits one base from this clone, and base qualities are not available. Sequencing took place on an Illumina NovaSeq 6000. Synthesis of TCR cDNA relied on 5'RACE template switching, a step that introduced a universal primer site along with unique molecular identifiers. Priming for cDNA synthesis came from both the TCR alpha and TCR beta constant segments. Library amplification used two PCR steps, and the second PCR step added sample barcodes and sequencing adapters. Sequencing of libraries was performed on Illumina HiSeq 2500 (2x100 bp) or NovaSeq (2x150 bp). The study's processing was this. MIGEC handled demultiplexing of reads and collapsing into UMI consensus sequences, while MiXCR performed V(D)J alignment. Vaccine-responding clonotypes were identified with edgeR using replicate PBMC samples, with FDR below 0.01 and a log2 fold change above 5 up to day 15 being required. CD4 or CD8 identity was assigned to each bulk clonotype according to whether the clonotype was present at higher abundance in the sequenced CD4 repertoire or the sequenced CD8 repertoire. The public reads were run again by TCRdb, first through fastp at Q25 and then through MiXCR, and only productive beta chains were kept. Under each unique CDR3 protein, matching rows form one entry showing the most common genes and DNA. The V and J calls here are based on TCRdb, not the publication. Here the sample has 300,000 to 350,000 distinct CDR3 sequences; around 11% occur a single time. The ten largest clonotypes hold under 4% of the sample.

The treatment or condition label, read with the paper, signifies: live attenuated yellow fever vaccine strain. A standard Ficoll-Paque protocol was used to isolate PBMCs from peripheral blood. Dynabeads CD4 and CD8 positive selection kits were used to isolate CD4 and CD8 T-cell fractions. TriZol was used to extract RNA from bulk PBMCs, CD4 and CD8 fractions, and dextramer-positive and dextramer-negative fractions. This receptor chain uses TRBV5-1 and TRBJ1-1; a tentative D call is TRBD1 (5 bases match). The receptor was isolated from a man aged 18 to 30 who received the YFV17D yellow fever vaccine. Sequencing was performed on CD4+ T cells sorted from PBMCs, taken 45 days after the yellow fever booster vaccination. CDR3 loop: CASSFGGETEAFF. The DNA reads TGCGCCAGCAGCTTTGGGGGGGAAACTGAAGCTTTCTTT. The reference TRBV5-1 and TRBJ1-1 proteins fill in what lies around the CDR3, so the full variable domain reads KAGVTQTPRYLIKTRGQQVTLSCSPISGHRSVSWYQQTPGQGLQFLFEYFSETQRNKGNFPGRFSGRQFSNSRSEMNVSTLELGDSALYLCASSFGGETEAFFGQGTRLTVV.